This T cell receptor beta chain came from a study of blood T cell repertoires in COVID-19. Study at large: Acute and convalescent COVID-19 specimens originated in the United States, Italy and Spain. Sample material is recorded as cDNA or gDNA derived from T cells, B-cell-depleted T cells, or PBMCs.

The V end was cut by 6 bases, the J end by 6 bases, with 9 bases between. CDR3 length: 12 amino acids. Germline CDR1 MNHEY, CDR2 SVGEGT. Original processing notes: Reference gene primer amplification gave estimated nucleated cell counts. The method was immunoSEQ multiplex PCR; TCRdb's version includes in-frame clones alone and lacks a portion of them. V, J and clone size were drawn from that table, and D and trimming were deduced from the DNA. The sample carries 70,000 to 90,000 clones, 80% to 90% recorded once. This clone showed up just once. The sample was peripheral blood. V gene TRBV6-2 or TRBV6-3 combines with J gene TRBJ2-1; no reliable D call. The origin of this receptor is a man between 60 and 75 years old with acute or convalescent COVID-19. CDR3 coding DNA: TGTGCCAGCAGCTTAGCCCGCAATGAGCAGTTCTTC. Protein: CASSLARNEQFF.